These 23 T cell receptor beta chains share one sample of origin, sequenced in a study of T-cell reconstitution after alpha-beta-depleted transplantation in children. A TCRbeta library incorporating unique molecular identifiers was prepared. Via MiXCR, TCRdb re-called the PCR reads, giving one row per CDR3 protein. Among roughly 590,000 distinct CDR3 sequences listed, around 16% were seen once. The input for sequencing was PBMCs from the stem cell graft donor, taken from the stem cell graft. These receptor sequences come from a human donor who donated a stem cell graft to a child with acute myeloid leukemia.

This clonotype was found a few times. The chain couples TRBV20-1 to TRBJ2-1; 8 nucleotides line up with TRBD2. There are 16 residues in the CDR3. Germline assignment: CDR1 DFQATT and CDR2 SNEGSKA (reference sequence). J gave up 6 bases and V 8 bases, and 18 bases lay outside the gene matches. CDR3 bases: TGCAGTACCGTGAGACTACAGCGGGGGCTGAGCAATGAGCAGTTCTTC. Its protein is CSTVRLQRGLSNEQFF.

This clonotype showed up many times. The chain links TRBV20-1 to TRBJ2-1; 8 bases line up with TRBD2. Germline CDR1 DFQATT, CDR2 SNEGSKA (reference sequence). The CDR3 covers 15 residues. The trim removed 0 bases at V and 8 bases at J, leaving 9 bases unmatched. The CDR3 DNA is TGCAGTGCTAGAGATGAAGCGGGGGTTCAGGATGAGCAGTTCTTC. Translating it yields CSARDEAGVQDEQFF.

V gene TRBV7-9 combines with J gene TRBJ2-2, with 9 bases lining up with TRBD2. Unmatched junction bases numbered 6, after V lost 5 bases and J lost 2 bases. Germline-derived CDR1 and CDR2 are SEHNR and FQNEAQ (reference sequence). The CDR3 extends over 16 amino acids. The CDR3 DNA follows: TGTGCCAGCAGCCTGCGCGGGGGGGCCAACACCGGGGAGCTGTTTTTT. It specifies CASSLRGGANTGELFF.

This sequence joins TRBV5-1 and TRBJ1-2; 7 nucleotides match TRBD1. J gave up 3 bases and V 2 bases, and 7 bases lay outside the gene matches. CDR1 is SGHRS and CDR2 is YFSETQ in the germline V gene. The CDR3 extends over 15 amino acids. As DNA, the CDR3 is TGCGCCAGCAGCTTTTGGAGGGGGCTGGACTATGGCTACACCTTC. As protein: CASSFWRGLDYGYTF.

The chain couples TRBV7-8 to TRBJ2-2, with TRBD2 matching over 10 bases. This CDR3 spans 16 amino acids. Germline-derived CDR1 and CDR2 are SGHVS and FQNEAQ. With 5 bases clipped from V and 4 bases from J, the junction kept 7 bases outside the gene matches. CDR3 sequence reads: CASSPKERGGTGELFF. The CDR3 nucleotides are TGTGCCAGCAGCCCCAAGGAGCGGGGGGGCACCGGGGAGCTGTTTTTT.

The J gene is TRBJ1-1, the V gene TRBV9; D is ambiguous. CDR3 length equals 13 residues. Trimming shortened V by 4 bases and J by 2 bases, and 9 bases separated the two germline ends. Per the germline V gene, CDR1 is SGDLS and CDR2 is YYNGEE. This chain's CDR3 is CASSLRFNTEAFF. The CDR3 DNA is TGTGCCAGCAGCCTCAGATTCAACACTGAAGCTTTCTTT. Drawing the rest from reference TRBV9 and TRBJ1-1, the complete variable domain is DSGVTQTPKHLITATGQRVTLRCSPRSGDLSVYWYQQSLDQGLQFLIQYYNGEERAKGNILERFSAQQFPDLHSELNLSSLELGDSALYFCASSLRFNTEAFFGQGTRLTVV.

Written as DNA, the CDR3 is TGCAGTGCTACCACACAGGGGGCGCGGAATCAGCCCCAGCATTTT. Protein sequence: CSATTQGARNQPQHF. The chain has TRBV20-1 and TRBJ1-5, with 9 bases that match TRBD1. The CDR3 contains 15 residues. Germline CDR1 is DFQATT and CDR2 is SNEGSKA (reference sequence). The ends lost 4 bases at V and 4 bases at J; junction bases unmatched: 8.

This clonotype occurred many times. This rearrangement joins TRBV7-2 to TRBJ2-4; TRBD2 matches at 8 bases. CDR1 and CDR2 from the germline V gene are SGHTA and FQGNSA. The CDR3 consists of 17 residues. V shed 6 bases, J shed 0 bases, and the junction held 10 bases outside the gene matches. CDR3 nucleotides: TGTGCCAGCAGGTCCCATATAGCGGGACCAGCCAAAAACATTCAGTACTTC. Protein product: CASRSHIAGPAKNIQYF.

This clonotype was counted many times. The V and J genes are TRBV5-5 and TRBJ2-3, with D uncertain. The CDR3 is 12 residues long. The V end was cut by 6 bases, the J end by 0 bases, with 5 bases between. The germline CDR1 and CDR2 sequences are SGHKS and YYEKEE (reference sequence). The CDR3 sequence is CASTLSTDTQYF. The DNA of the CDR3 is TGTGCCAGCACCCTTAGCACAGATACGCAGTATTTT.

In this sample, this clonotype turned up a few times. The chain employs TRBV24-1 and TRBJ2-1; 12 nucleotides line up with TRBD2. Germline CDR1 KGHDR, CDR2 SFDVKD. The CDR3 length is 16 residues. The V segment lost 7 bases and the J segment 4 bases; nucleotides outside the gene matches: 7. Here the CDR3 DNA reads TGTGCCACCAGCGGACTAGCGGGGACGGATTACAATGAGCAGTTCTTC. Its translation: CATSGLAGTDYNEQFF.

A note on this clonotype: A much larger clone differs by one base, so this may be a read error. V gene TRBV20-1 combines with J gene TRBJ2-7; TRBD2 might be the D (6 bases). The CDR3 loop spans 15 amino acids. Germline values: CDR1 DFQATT, CDR2 SNEGSKA (reference sequence). The CDR3 region has the DNA TGCTGTGCTAGAGTCTTATCGGGACTTAAGTACGAGCAGTACTTC. Protein sequence: CCARVLSGLKYEQYF.

For this clonotype: A much larger clonotype is one base distant, so this may be a read error. It is likely a read error, because the conserved phenylalanine at the end of the CDR3 is missing. V is TRBV20-1 and J is TRBJ1-5; possibly TRBD1 for D (6 bases). Germline V CDR1 and CDR2: DFQATT, SNEGSKA (reference sequence). Trimming stripped 5 bases from V and 7 bases from J, with 15 bases between. This CDR3 comprises 13 residues. The CDR3 sequence is CSAPPGEGQPQHS. For the CDR3, the DNA is TGCAGTGCTCCCCCAGGGGAAGGACAGCCCCAGCATTCT.

The chain combines TRBV7-2 with TRBJ2-1; no firm D call. This CDR3 is built from 16 residues. Per the germline V gene, CDR1 is SGHTA and CDR2 is FQGNSA. Trimming cost V 5 bases and J 0 bases, with 14 bases left between them. This CDR3 reads CASSRVTSSSYNEQFF. The DNA of the CDR3 is TGTGCCAGCAGCCGGGTCACCTCAAGCTCCTACAATGAGCAGTTCTTC. Combining the CDR3 with reference TRBV7-2 and TRBJ2-1 gives the whole variable domain GAGVSQSPSNKVTEKGKDVELRCDPISGHTALYWYRQSLGQGLEFLIYFQGNSAPDKSGLPSDRFSAERTGGSVSTLTIQRTQQEDSAVYLCASSRVTSSSYNEQFFGPGTRLTVL.

This clonotype was counted at least ten times. V gene TRBV7-2 combines with J gene TRBJ2-5, with D unclear. The CDR3 length is 16 residues. Germline V gene lookup returns CDR1 SGHTA and CDR2 FQGNSA. With 5 bases removed from V and 5 bases from J, the gap between germline ends came to 21 bases. The CDR3 DNA is TGTGCCAGCAGCGCTGAGACTCCTCCTGGGATGGAGACCCAGTACTTC. Its protein is CASSAETPPGMETQYF.

V and J are TRBV6-2 or TRBV6-3 and TRBJ1-3, with no clear D. V lost 10 bases, J lost 2 bases, and 12 bases lay in between. The CDR3 extends over 13 amino acids. Germline V gene lookup returns CDR1 MNHEY and CDR2 SVGEGT. This CDR3 reads CATLELTGNTIYF. For the CDR3, the DNA is TGTGCCACCCTCGAACTGACTGGAAACACCATATATTTT.

This clonotype was seen only a few times. The CDR3 sequence is CASSRSGQVSGANVLTF. In DNA form, the CDR3 reads TGTGCCAGCAGCAGGTCGGGACAAGTCTCTGGGGCCAACGTCCTGACTTTC. V is TRBV7-2 and J is TRBJ2-6; D is possibly TRBD1 (6 bases). The CDR3 runs 17 residues. The germline CDR1 and CDR2 sequences are SGHTA and FQGNSA. V gave up 5 bases and J gave up 0 bases, with 14 bases separating them.

The rearrangement uses TRBV12-3 or TRBV12-4 and TRBJ1-4; D is ambiguous. CDR3 length: 15 amino acids. The germline V and J ends were trimmed by 3 bases and 3 bases, with 11 bases remaining between them. CDR3 loop: CASSFRVGPNEKLFF. The DNA for the CDR3 is TGTGCCAGCAGTTTCCGGGTCGGGCCTAATGAAAAACTGTTTTTT.

This clonotype was observed at least ten times. The rearrangement links TRBV20-1 to TRBJ2-7; the D gene is possibly TRBD2 (6 bases). The germline gives CDR1 DFQATT, CDR2 SNEGSKA (reference sequence). This CDR3 has 14 residues. Between the trimmed V and J ends, which lost 0 bases and 2 bases, there was a span of 11 bases. CDR3 sequence (DNA): TGCAGTGCTAGAGATACTACGGGGGCCTACGAGCAGTACTTC. Protein: CSARDTTGAYEQYF.

Only a few counts were recorded for this clonotype. The rearrangement joins TRBV25-1 to TRBJ2-3; possibly TRBD1 for D (5 bases). The CDR3 runs to 15 residues. The V end lost 3 bases, the J end lost 0 bases, and 10 bases lay between the germline ends. The germline CDR1 and CDR2 sequences are MGHDK and SYGVNS. CDR3 in DNA: TGTGCCAGCAGTGATGGGGCCCGTAGCACAGATACGCAGTATTTT. Its protein is CASSDGARSTDTQYF.

Comments on this clonotype: A much more abundant neighbour one base away suggests this may be a read error. The J gene is TRBJ2-1, the V gene TRBV20-1, with TRBD2 identical over 7 bases. Germline CDR1 is DFQATT and CDR2 is SNEGSKA (reference sequence). This CDR3 has 16 residues. Trimming removed 0 bases from V and 0 bases from J; junction bases left unmatched: 5. CDR3 protein: CSARDQSGASYNEQFF. The CDR3, as DNA: TGCAGTGCTAGAGATCAAAGCGGGGCCTCCTACAATGAGCAGTTCTTC.

This clonotype has at least ten counts. The rearrangement uses TRBV29-1 and TRBJ2-1; 7 positions match TRBD1. The V and J ends lost 5 bases and 2 bases, in that order; junction bases with no gene match: 3. This CDR3 region has 13 residues. Germline assignment: CDR1 SQVTM and CDR2 ANQGSEA. The CDR3 loop is CSVRDSPYNEQFF. Written as DNA, the CDR3 is TGCAGCGTTCGGGACAGCCCCTACAATGAGCAGTTCTTC.

This clonotype appeared a few times. The chain links TRBV10-1 to TRBJ2-3; 7 bases line up with TRBD2. The V gene end was trimmed by 0 bases and the J gene end by 4 bases; junction bases not matched to a gene: 4. The CDR3 length is 15 residues. Germline assignment: CDR1 WNHNN and CDR2 SYGVQD (reference sequence). This chain's CDR3 is CASSESGRAADTQYF. The CDR3 DNA reads TGCGCCAGCAGTGAGTCGGGGAGGGCTGCAGATACGCAGTATTTT.

The genes are TRBV27 and TRBJ1-2; TRBD1 matches at 7 bases. The germline V gene encodes CDR1 MNHEY and CDR2 SMNVEV (reference sequence). V lost 5 bases and J lost 2; bases outside the gene matches: 8. CDR3 length: 15 amino acids. The CDR3 loop reads CASSIKGTENYGYTF. The DNA for the CDR3 is TGTGCCAGCAGTATTAAGGGGACAGAGAACTATGGCTACACCTTC.